The 9 T cell receptor beta chains given below trace back to one sample, sequenced in a study of T cell changes during pregnancy in multiple sclerosis. Using immunoSEQ multiplex PCR, the repertoire was profiled, and TCRdb retains in-frame clones only, with some absent. The sample gives 42,000 or so clones, 80% to 95% of which show up once; less than 12% is in the top ten. This sample comprised CD8+ T cells from peripheral blood mononuclear cells, obtained in the first trimester of pregnancy. These receptor sequences come from a female donor with multiple sclerosis, enrolled in a pregnancy study.

This rearrangement joins TRBV11-2 to TRBJ1-6; D ambiguous. This CDR3 region has 17 residues. Germline assignment: CDR1 SGHAT and CDR2 FQNNGV. V lost 5 bases and J lost 0, with 14 bases in between. The CDR3 region is CASSPRRRSSYNSPLHF. CDR3 DNA: TGTGCCAGCAGCCCTAGAAGACGGAGCTCCTATAATTCACCCCTCCACTTT.

This clone is a singleton in its sample. This chain connects TRBV10-3 to TRBJ1-5; 7 bases are shared with TRBD1. Germline loops: CDR1 ENHRY, CDR2 SYGVKD. The CDR3 consists of 15 residues. The V gene end was trimmed by 2 bases and the J gene end by 5 bases; junction bases not matched to a gene: 6. The CDR3: CAISEQGETYQPQHF. DNA for the CDR3: TGTGCCATCAGTGAGCAGGGGGAGACCTATCAGCCCCAGCATTTT.

V and J are TRBV19 and TRBJ2-1; D might be TRBD2 (5 bases). V was trimmed by 5 bases and J by 4 bases, leaving 9 bases between them. CDR3 length: 13 residues. CDR1 is LNHDA, CDR2 SQIVND, per germline (reference sequence). This chain's CDR3 is CASSVGLYNEQFF. CDR3 coding DNA: TGTGCCAGTAGTGTTGGACTGTACAATGAGCAGTTCTTC.

The chain combines TRBV7-9 with TRBJ1-1; D is perhaps TRBD1 (5 bases). The germline V gene has CDR1 SEHNR and CDR2 FQNEAQ (reference sequence). V was clipped by 5 bases and J by 0 bases, with 10 bases between them. This CDR3 has 14 residues. The CDR3 coding sequence is TGTGCCAGCAGCGAGGGAGGGGTGAACACTGAAGCTTTCTTT. Protein: CASSEGGVNTEAFF.

V is TRBV4-3 and J is TRBJ2-3; maybe TRBD1 (6 bases). This CDR3 is 13 amino acids long. The germline CDR1 and CDR2 sequences are LGHNA and YSLEER. V lost 5 bases to trimming and J lost 2 bases, with 8 bases between them. CDR3 amino acids: CASSRGITDTQYF. CDR3 DNA sequence: TGCGCCAGCAGCAGGGGGATCACAGATACGCAGTATTTT.

The rearrangement uses TRBV14 and TRBJ2-7, with 9 bases fitting TRBD1. CDR1 and CDR2 from the germline V gene are SGHDN and FVKESK. The CDR3 has 15 residues. The trim removed 4 bases at V and 5 bases at J, leaving 9 bases unmatched. Here the CDR3 reads CASSRDRVAYDEQYF. For the CDR3, the DNA is TGTGCCAGCAGCCGGGACAGGGTTGCTTATGACGAGCAGTACTTC.

This clone was recorded only once. The rearrangement links TRBV6-5 to TRBJ1-1; weak D call: TRBD1 (6 bases). The germline V gene has CDR1 MNHEY and CDR2 SVGAGI. Trimming shortened V by 5 bases and J by 1 base, and 8 bases separated the two germline ends. The CDR3 length is 13 residues. This CDR3 reads CASSTRGNTEAFF. Written as DNA, the CDR3 is TGTGCCAGCAGTACCAGGGGGAACACTGAAGCTTTCTTT.

The V and J genes are TRBV2 and TRBJ2-4; perhaps TRBD2 as D (5 bases). This CDR3 is 16 amino acids long. CDR1 and CDR2 (germline): SNHLY, FYNNEI. Trimming left V 2 bases short and J 2 bases short, with 13 bases between. DNA of the CDR3: TGTGCCAGCAGTGAATCGAGGGAGCGAACCAAAAACATTCAGTACTTC. This translates into CASSESRERTKNIQYF.

The CDR3 region has the DNA TGTGCCAGCAGCGGAGGGGCGCTGGGCACTGAAGCTTTCTTT. Amino acid sequence: CASSGGALGTEAFF. The V call is TRBV11-2, the J call TRBJ1-1; maybe TRBD1 (5 bases). The CDR3 is 14 amino acids. The germline gives CDR1 SGHAT, CDR2 FQNNGV. Trimming took off 5 bases at V and 4 bases at J, with 14 bases between the two ends. The whole variable domain, filled in from reference TRBV11-2 and TRBJ1-1, reads EAGVAQSPRYKIIEKRQSVAFWCNPISGHATLYWYQQILGQGPKLLIQFQNNGVVDDSQLPKDRFSAERLKGVDSTLKIQPAKLEDSAVYLCASSGGALGTEAFFGQGTRLTVV.